The 21 T cell receptor beta chains below come from one sample, sequenced in a study of spatial heterogeneity in lung cancer. Each CDR3 protein gets one entry after TCRdb re-called the 5' RACE reads with MiXCR. The table lists about 80 distinct CDR3 sequences. No antigens are known for them. As to time point: sample taken at primary tumor resection. Study findings and constraints: Expanded intratumoral alpha and beta TCR counts tracked tumor mutation counts.

The sequencing used lung tumor tissue, collected at surgery. The source is a male donor with early-stage non-small cell lung cancer.

By frequency in the sample, this clonotype is hyperexpanded (1% or more). This beta chain is an off-target read within a library intended for alpha chains, so its frequency means little. This chain joins TRBV2 and TRBJ2-1, with D hard to call. CDR1 is SNHLY, CDR2 FYNNEI, per germline. The CDR3 runs 12 residues. Trimming shortened V by 2 bases and J by 9 bases, and 8 bases separated the two germline ends. The CDR3 DNA reads as TGTGCCAGCAGTGAATTTACTATTGAGCAGTTCTTC. Translated: CASSEFTIEQFF.

This clonotype is labeled large (0.1 to 1%). This beta chain is a stray read from a library made for alpha chains; its abundance is not meaningful. The chain is built from TRBV6-5 and TRBJ1-2; D might be TRBD1 (6 bases). Trimming stripped 6 bases from V and 3 bases from J, with 11 bases between. The CDR3 extends over 13 amino acids. In germline, CDR1 is MNHEY, CDR2 SVGAGI. The CDR3 region has the DNA TGTGCCAGCAGCCCACAGGGCTACTATGGCTACACCTTC. Translated, it gives CASSPQGYYGYTF.

This clonotype has only a few counts. A library prepared for alpha chains yielded this beta chain as an off-target read; its size is of little meaning. V usage is TRBV11-2 and J usage is TRBJ2-1, with D possibly TRBD1 on 6 matching bases. Trimming removed 5 bases from V and 2 bases from J, with 16 bases in between. The CDR3 extends over 16 amino acids. Germline assignment: CDR1 SGHAT and CDR2 FQNNGV. The CDR3, as DNA: TGTGCCAGCAGCCTGTCCGGGACATTGACCTACAATGAGCAGTTCTTC. Protein sequence: CASSLSGTLTYNEQFF.

This clonotype is hyperexpanded in the sample. Because this beta chain is a stray read in a library intended to capture alpha chains, its abundance should not be given much weight. The chain employs TRBV25-1 and TRBJ2-5; 7 bases agree with TRBD1. Germline CDR1 reads MGHDK; CDR2 reads SYGVNS. CDR3 size: 14 residues. The junction had 5 bases not matched to a gene; V was cut back by 2 bases and J by 5 bases. CDR3 residues: CASSEEGAEETQYF. CDR3 nucleotides: TGTGCCAGCAGTGAAGAGGGGGCCGAGGAGACCCAGTACTTC.

This clonotype is labeled as hyperexpanded. A library prepared for alpha chains yielded this beta chain as an off-target read; its size is of little meaning. V gene TRBV2 combines with J gene TRBJ2-3; the match to TRBD2 covers 13 bases. Germline CDR1 reads SNHLY; CDR2 reads FYNNEI. This CDR3 spans 16 amino acids. V shed 1 base, J shed 3 bases, and the junction held 1 base outside the gene matches. As DNA, the CDR3 is TGTGCCAGCAGTGAAGGGACTAGCGGGAGTACAGATACGCAGTATTTT. Amino acids: CASSEGTSGSTDTQYF.

By frequency in the sample, this clonotype is large. This beta chain slipped into a library made for alpha chains as a stray read, so its size is not meaningful. The rearrangement links TRBV5-5 to TRBJ2-5; D might be TRBD2 (6 bases). CDR1 and CDR2 (germline): SGHKS, YYEKEE (reference sequence). The CDR3 totals 15 residues. Trimming stripped 4 bases from V and 0 bases from J, with 13 bases between. Here the CDR3 DNA reads TGTGCCAGCAGCGGGGACTCCTGGTACCAAGAGACCCAGTACTTC. It is translated as CASSGDSWYQETQYF.

This clonotype was observed a handful of times. This beta chain came through as a stray read in a library set up for alpha chains, and its size says little. This rearrangement joins TRBV29-1 to TRBJ2-2; D might be TRBD1 (6 bases). The V and J ends lost 6 bases and 6 bases respectively, with 11 bases between them. This CDR3 contains 12 residues. Per the germline V gene, CDR1 is SQVTM and CDR2 is ANQGSEA. This CDR3 is CSVDRQAGELFF. CDR3 nucleotides: TGCAGCGTCGACAGGCAGGCCGGGGAGCTGTTTTTT.

In its sample, this clonotype is hyperexpanded. This beta chain was picked up by a library intended for alpha chains and is off target, so its count carries little meaning. The genes are TRBV10-1 and TRBJ2-7, with 9 bases matching TRBD1. The V segment lost 3 bases and the J segment 5 bases; nucleotides outside the gene matches: 5. Germline CDR1 is WNHNN and CDR2 is SYGVQD (reference sequence). CDR3 length: 14 residues. DNA for the CDR3: TGCGCCAGCAGTGAACTGGGACAGGGCGACGAGCAGTACTTC. It yields the protein CASSELGQGDEQYF.

This clonotype is categorized as hyperexpanded. The size of this beta chain means little, since it is a stray read in a library made for alpha chains. In nucleotides, the CDR3 is TGTGCCAGCAGTTACGGGGCCGAGTATGAGCAGTTCTTC. This encodes CASSYGAEYEQFF. The chain carries TRBV6-2 or TRBV6-3 and TRBJ2-1; the D gene is possibly TRBD1 (5 bases). CDR1 is MNHEY and CDR2 is SVGEGT in the germline V gene. CDR3 length: 13 residues. Trimming shortened V by 2 bases and J by 8 bases, and 10 bases separated the two germline ends.

This clonotype is large in the sample. A library prepared for alpha chains yielded this beta chain as an off-target read; its size is of little meaning. The J gene is TRBJ2-3, the V gene TRBV7-9, with a weak D call TRBD1 (5 bases). Between the trimmed V and J ends, which lost 9 bases and 6 bases, there was a span of 22 bases. This CDR3 is built from 15 residues. CDR1 is SEHNR and CDR2 is FQNEAQ in the germline V gene (reference sequence). The CDR3 bases are TGTGCCAGTCACGGCGGCAGGGTGATTTTGGATACGCAGTATTTT. As protein: CASHGGRVILDTQYF.

This clonotype is categorized as large. Little can be read into the size of this beta chain, an off-target read in a library designed for alpha chains. V and J are TRBV27 and TRBJ1-2, with 8 bases identical to TRBD1. Germline loops: CDR1 MNHEY, CDR2 SMNVEV (reference sequence). This CDR3 spans 14 amino acids. The J segment lost 8 bases and the V segment lost 4 bases, leaving 9 bases of the junction unmatched. The CDR3: CASSSGTGSKGYTF. The CDR3, as DNA: TGTGCCAGCAGTTCCGGGACAGGTTCGAAAGGCTACACCTTC.

This clonotype was detected only a few times. A library made for alpha chains picked up this beta chain off target, so its size means little. The genes are TRBV20-1 and TRBJ2-1; TRBD2 aligns across 16 bases. From germline, CDR1 is DFQATT and CDR2 SNEGSKA (reference sequence). The junction had 11 bases not matched to a gene; V was cut back by 0 bases and J by 9 bases. There are 18 residues in the CDR3. In DNA form, the CDR3 reads TGCAGTGCTAGAGATCTCGGGACTAGCGGGAGGGTTTTAAGTGAGCAGTTCTTC. Translation: CSARDLGTSGRVLSEQFF.

By share, this clonotype counts as hyperexpanded. Within a library made for alpha chains, this beta chain is off target, and its count is uninformative. The DNA for the CDR3 is TGTGCCAGCAGTTACGGGGTTGAATACGAGCAGTACTTC. It is translated as CASSYGVEYEQYF. The chain uses TRBV6-2 or TRBV6-3 and TRBJ2-7, with D hard to call. The CDR3 runs to 13 residues. V was shortened by 2 bases and J by 4 bases, with 9 bases between the two germline ends. Germline V gives CDR1 MNHEY, CDR2 SVGEGT.

This clonotype is large in the sample. This beta chain slipped into a library made for alpha chains as a stray read, so its size is not meaningful. The chain couples TRBV2 to TRBJ2-6; no clear D. The CDR3 is 10 residues long. V gave up 5 bases and J gave up 11 bases, with 4 bases separating them. Germline CDR1 is SNHLY and CDR2 is FYNNEI. The CDR3 protein is CASSRDVLTF. The CDR3 nucleotides are TGTGCCAGCAGTCGGGACGTCCTGACTTTC.

This clonotype was observed a few times. Found in a library prepared for alpha chains, this beta chain is an off-target read, and its abundance has little meaning. This sequence joins TRBV2 and TRBJ2-1, with D possibly being TRBD2 (7 bases). The CDR3 has 13 residues. CDR1 is SNHLY, CDR2 FYNNEI, per germline. Trimming took off 6 bases at V and 8 bases at J, with 14 bases between the two ends. The CDR3 spells CASRGGQGHEQFF. The DNA of the CDR3 is TGTGCCAGCAGGGGGGGGCAGGGTCATGAGCAGTTCTTC.

Sample share makes this clonotype large (0.1 to 1%). The library was designed around alpha chains, so this beta chain is a stray read whose abundance carries little weight. The rearrangement joins TRBV10-3 to TRBJ2-5, with 10 bases identical to TRBD2. Germline-derived CDR1 and CDR2 are ENHRY and SYGVKD. The CDR3 length is 17 residues. V was clipped by 3 bases and J by 5 bases; unmatched bases: 12. The CDR3 loop is CAISDPSGGKVRETQYF. The CDR3 DNA follows: TGTGCCATCAGTGACCCTAGCGGGGGAAAGGTGCGGGAGACCCAGTACTTC.

This clonotype ranks as large. Because this beta chain is a stray read in a library intended to capture alpha chains, its abundance should not be given much weight. This chain links TRBV12-3 or TRBV12-4 with TRBJ2-7; 7 bases map to TRBD1. V lost 5 bases, J lost 0 bases, and 7 bases stayed unmatched. CDR3 size: 15 residues. As DNA, the CDR3 is TGTGCCAGCAGTGCCGACAGGGTATTCTCCTACGAGCAGTACTTC. Protein sequence: CASSADRVFSYEQYF.

This clonotype qualifies as hyperexpanded (1% or more). The library was designed around alpha chains, so this beta chain is a stray read whose abundance carries little weight. This chain uses TRBV6-5 with TRBJ2-3, with TRBD2 identical over 11 bases. The germline gives CDR1 MNHEY, CDR2 SVGAGI. CDR3 length equals 14 residues. V lost 5 bases and J lost 10; bases outside the gene matches: 8. The CDR3 sequence is CASSPPTSGDAQYF. The DNA for the CDR3 is TGTGCCAGCAGTCCCCCGACTAGCGGGGATGCGCAGTATTTT.

This clonotype was seen a few times. For a library built for alpha chains, this beta chain is a stray read; little rests on its size. The chain couples TRBV20-1 to TRBJ2-1, with no clear D. CDR1 and CDR2 (germline): DFQATT, SNEGSKA (reference sequence). The length of the CDR3 is 14 residues. The V end was cut by 6 bases, the J end by 5 bases, with 17 bases between. The CDR3 spells CSAPDLTLNNEQFF. The CDR3 region has the DNA TGCAGTGCCCCCGACCTGACTCTAAACAATGAGCAGTTCTTC.

On this clonotype: This beta chain is off target for a library built for alpha chains, so its abundance means little. The chain has TRBV19 and TRBJ1-5, with 8 bases matching TRBD1. The CDR3 contains 15 residues. V trimming: 8 bases; J trimming: 4 bases; junction bases outside the gene matches: 10. In germline, CDR1 is LNHDA, CDR2 SQIVND (reference sequence). For the CDR3, the DNA is TGTGCCAGTGGGATCGAGGACAGGGCTAATCAGCCCCAGCATTTT. Residues: CASGIEDRANQPQHF.

Remarks on this clonotype: For a library built for alpha chains, this beta chain is a stray read; little rests on its size. The genes are TRBV24-1 and TRBJ1-6; 8 nucleotides line up with TRBD1. Germline CDR1 reads KGHDR; CDR2 reads SFDVKD. This CDR3 is 14 amino acids long. J was trimmed by 5 bases and V by 5 bases; bases with no gene match: 1. The CDR3: CATSATGDNSPLHF. In nucleotides, the CDR3 is TGTGCCACCAGTGCGACAGGGGATAATTCACCCCTCCACTTT.